A single TCR beta chain is shown here with its context. Its target is not known. A much larger clone differs by one base, so this may be a read error. These data come from a study of T cells after yellow fever vaccination. The wider study: Libraries from low-cell-number fractions were prepared with the SMART-Seq v4 Ultra Low Input RNA kit. Findings and caveats of the study: A minor fraction of clonotypes spanned both CD4 and CD8 compartments. Booster sampling recovered most clones from primary vaccination (96% CD4, just over 85% CD8).

Conversion of TCR transcripts into cDNA relied on 5'RACE template switching, which added a universal primer site and UMIs. MiXCR was run by TCRdb on the 5' RACE reads, yielding one entry per CDR3 protein. The sample lists some 290,000 distinct CDR3 sequences, around a tenth seen once, with about 3.3% in the top ten. Germline loops: CDR1 SGHTA, CDR2 FQGNSA. This CDR3 has 15 residues. This receptor was taken from a man aged 18 to 29 who received the YFV17D yellow fever vaccine. The sequences come from CD4+ T cells sorted from PBMCs, collected 45 days after the yellow fever booster vaccination. The V and J genes are TRBV7-2 and TRBJ2-3; D remains unclear. The CDR3 protein is CASSRWALPTDTEYF. DNA for the CDR3: TGTGCCAGCAGCCGCTGGGCCCTACCCACAGATACGGAGTATTTT.